This T cell receptor beta chain came from a study of graft-versus-host responses after intestinal transplantation. This CDR3 is 13 amino acids long. In germline, CDR1 is GTSNPN, CDR2 SVGIG (reference sequence). V dropped 2 bases and J dropped 7; count of bases not matched to a gene: 7. Details on this clone: The antigen remains undetermined.

Clones were read by immunoSEQ multiplex PCR, and TCRdb kept only the in-frame ones, dropping some. The sample shows tens of thousands of clones, 91% of them seen only once. The sequenced sample was unstimulated CD8+ T cells sorted from spleen or lymph node cells, obtained before intestinal transplant. The receptor was derived from a human donor who received an intestinal transplant. The chain is built from TRBV30 and TRBJ2-7; TRBD1 matches 8 bases. The CDR3 nucleotides read TGTGCCTGGAGTCCCGGACAGGGAGGAGAGCAGTACTTC. This codes for CAWSPGQGGEQYF.